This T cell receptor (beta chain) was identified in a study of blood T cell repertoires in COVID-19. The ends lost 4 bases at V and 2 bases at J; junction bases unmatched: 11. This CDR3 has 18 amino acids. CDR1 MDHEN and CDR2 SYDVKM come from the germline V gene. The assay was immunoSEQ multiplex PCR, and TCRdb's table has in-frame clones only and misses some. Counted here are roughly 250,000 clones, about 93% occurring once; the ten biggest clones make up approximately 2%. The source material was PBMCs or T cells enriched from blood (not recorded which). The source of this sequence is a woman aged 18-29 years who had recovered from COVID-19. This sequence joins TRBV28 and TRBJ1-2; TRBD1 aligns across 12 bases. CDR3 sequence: CASSSPGQGALQNYGYTF. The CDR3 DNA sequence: TGTGCCAGCAGTTCCCCGGGACAGGGGGCGCTTCAGAACTATGGCTACACCTTC.